These 32 T cell receptor beta chains share one sample of origin, sequenced in a study of T-cell memory formation after mild COVID-19. TCRdb independently ran MiXCR on the 5' RACE reads; one entry per CDR3 protein. The repertoire includes around 310,000 distinct CDR3 sequences, 20% to 25% of them detected once, and roughly 21% sits in the top ten. The sequenced sample consisted of PBMCs or a T cell subset sorted from them (not recorded which). These TCRs come from a man between 18 and 35 years old who had mild COVID-19 (a few samples of this study predate the infection). Cell type and time point are not known.

A few counts support this clonotype. The rearrangement uses TRBV19 and TRBJ1-3; no reliable D call. V lost 5 bases and J lost 13, with 12 bases in between. The CDR3 spans 11 residues. CDR1 and CDR2 from the germline V gene are LNHDA and SQIVND (reference sequence). The CDR3 region is CASSLGRIIYF. The CDR3 DNA reads TGTGCCAGTAGTCTCGGACGGATAATATATTTT.

The V call is TRBV7-2, the J call TRBJ1-5; a weak D match, TRBD1 (5 bases). There are 13 residues in the CDR3. The V gene's germline CDR1 is SGHTA and CDR2 FQGNSA. V lost 5 bases and J lost 11, with 16 bases in between. This CDR3 is CASSLGDWLAQHF. Here the CDR3 DNA reads TGTGCCAGCAGCCTAGGGGATTGGTTGGCCCAGCATTTT.

V gene TRBV12-3 or TRBV12-4 combines with J gene TRBJ2-1, with 15 nucleotides matching TRBD2. The trim removed 8 bases at V and 7 bases at J, leaving 6 bases unmatched. This CDR3 comprises 15 residues. The CDR3 sequence: CASRTGTSGGNEQFF. The CDR3 DNA follows: TGTGCCAGCCGAACCGGGACTAGCGGGGGGAATGAGCAGTTCTTC.

This clonotype was picked up a small number of times. The chain couples TRBV6-6 to TRBJ2-7; D is ambiguous. The CDR3 contains 14 residues. Between the trimmed V and J ends, which lost 2 bases and 4 bases, there was a span of 12 bases. The germline V gene encodes CDR1 MNHNY and CDR2 SVGAGI (reference sequence). In nucleotides, the CDR3 is TGTGCCAGCAGTTACCGGGCCCCCAGTTACGAGCAGTACGTC. Translating gives CASSYRAPSYEQYV.

This clonotype was detected a few times. The genes are TRBV11-2 and TRBJ1-1; TRBD1 is a possible D gene (6 bases). Trimming removed 1 base at V and 3 bases at J, with 12 bases between. Germline-derived CDR1 and CDR2 are SGHAT and FQNNGV. The CDR3 has 15 residues. The DNA for the CDR3 is TGTGCCAGCAGCTTAGTAGCCAGGGGCGACACTGAAGCTTTCTTT. Encoded protein: CASSLVARGDTEAFF.

In this sample, this clonotype turned up a few times. This rearrangement joins TRBV3-1 to TRBJ1-1; TRBD1 aligns across 8 bases. This CDR3 is 13 amino acids long. Germline CDR1 reads LGHDT; CDR2 reads YNNKEL (reference sequence). The V and J ends lost 1 base and 10 bases, in that order; junction bases with no gene match: 5. For the CDR3, the DNA is TGTGCCAGCAGCCAAGGGACAGGGTCTGCAGCTTTCTTT. It specifies CASSQGTGSAAFF.

The CDR3 DNA follows: TGTGCCAGCAGTTACTCGTCTTACACTGAAGCTTTCTTT. This encodes CASSYSSYTEAFF. The chain links TRBV6-2 or TRBV6-3 to TRBJ1-1; D unresolved. Per the germline V gene, CDR1 is MNHEY and CDR2 is SVGEGT. V gave up 0 bases and J gave up 3 bases, with 5 bases separating them. The CDR3 spans 13 residues.

The V call is TRBV12-5, the J call TRBJ2-3; D might be TRBD2 (7 bases). Between the trimmed V and J ends, which lost 7 bases and 2 bases, there was a span of 19 bases. The V gene's germline CDR1 is LGHNT and CDR2 FRNRAP. The CDR3 covers 16 residues. The CDR3 region is CASANPGAGATDTQYF. As DNA, the CDR3 is TGTGCTAGTGCCAACCCCGGGGCGGGGGCCACAGATACGCAGTATTTT.

The V call is TRBV5-8, the J call TRBJ2-7; D remains ambiguous. Deletions cut 6 bases from V and 7 bases from J, with 14 bases between. The CDR3 has 12 amino acids. Germline assignment: CDR1 SGHTS and CDR2 YDEGEE. This chain's CDR3 is CASTNPLLEQYF. The CDR3, as DNA: TGTGCCAGCACCAACCCCCTCCTGGAGCAGTACTTC.

The V gene is TRBV7-3, the J gene TRBJ2-5; D is unresolved. The V gene's germline CDR1 is SGHTA and CDR2 FQGTGA. V dropped 2 bases and J dropped 2 bases, with 6 bases sitting between them. The CDR3 contains 13 residues. The CDR3 sequence is CASSLAQQETQYF. CDR3 DNA: TGTGCCAGCAGCTTAGCACAGCAAGAGACCCAGTACTTC.

This clonotype was found a few times. DNA of the CDR3: TGCGCCAGCAGCCAAGAAGAACAGGGATCCTACGAGCAGTACGTC. This encodes CASSQEEQGSYEQYV. This chain connects TRBV4-1 to TRBJ2-7; D is perhaps TRBD1 (6 bases). Germline assignment: CDR1 MGHRA and CDR2 YSYEKL. Trimming shortened V by 0 bases and J by 1 base, and 10 bases separated the two germline ends. The length of the CDR3 is 15 residues.

The chain carries TRBV5-5 and TRBJ1-1; a possible D gene is TRBD1 (5 bases). From germline, CDR1 is SGHKS and CDR2 YYEKEE (reference sequence). CDR3 length: 17 residues. Trimming pared 4 bases from V and 1 base from J, leaving 20 bases between. The CDR3 is CASSESAGGRRNTEAFF. The DNA for the CDR3 is TGTGCCAGCAGCGAAAGCGCGGGGGGACGACGGAACACTGAAGCTTTCTTT.

In its sample, this clonotype was seen a few times. The V and J genes are TRBV7-6 and TRBJ2-7; a weak D match, TRBD1 (5 bases). CDR1 and CDR2 (germline): SGHVS, FNYEAQ. V was pared by 3 bases and J by 6 bases, with 12 bases between. The CDR3 is 13 residues long. The CDR3 sequence: CASSLGQASEQYF. Written as DNA, the CDR3 is TGTGCCAGCAGCTTGGGGCAGGCCAGCGAGCAGTACTTC.

The chain uses TRBV14 and TRBJ2-3; maybe TRBD2 (5 bases). The CDR3 contains 14 residues. The V gene's germline CDR1 is SGHDN and CDR2 FVKESK. V lost 1 base, J lost 6 bases, and 11 bases lay in between. The CDR3 is CASSQVTRRDTQYF. CDR3 nucleotides: TGTGCCAGCAGCCAAGTAACTAGGCGCGATACGCAGTATTTT.

V and J are TRBV6-2 or TRBV6-3 and TRBJ1-2; 7 nucleotides agree with TRBD1. Germline trimming cut 6 bases from V and 5 bases from J; bases unmatched to any gene: 9. CDR1 is MNHEY and CDR2 is SVGEGT in the germline V gene. The CDR3 spans 14 residues. CDR3 protein: CASRAPGQEYGYTF. Here the CDR3 DNA reads TGTGCCAGCAGAGCCCCTGGACAGGAGTATGGCTACACCTTC.

The CDR3 loop is CASSLDSGEYLGYEQYF. The CDR3 DNA sequence: TGTGCCAGCAGCTTAGATTCGGGGGAATACCTAGGCTACGAGCAGTACTTC. The chain links TRBV11-2 to TRBJ2-7; possible D gene TRBD2, 6 bases. The V end was cut by 0 bases, the J end by 3 bases, with 18 bases between. The germline V gene has CDR1 SGHAT and CDR2 FQNNGV. The CDR3 contains 17 residues.

The chain has TRBV20-1 and TRBJ1-1; TRBD1 matches 7 bases. Germline CDR1 is DFQATT and CDR2 is SNEGSKA (reference sequence). The CDR3 has 11 amino acids. V was pared by 8 bases and J by 5 bases, with 5 bases of the junction left unmatched. As DNA, the CDR3 is TGCAGTACCAGGGGGAGGACTGAAGCTTTCTTT. This codes for CSTRGRTEAFF.

This sequence joins TRBV4-1 and TRBJ2-3; D tentatively reads TRBD1 or TRBD2 (5 bases each). CDR3 length: 15 residues. The germline V gene has CDR1 MGHRA and CDR2 YSYEKL. Trimming left V 5 bases short and J 4 bases short, with 16 bases between. CDR3 nucleotides: TGCGCCAGCAGCACCCGAGGGGTTGGGGCAGATACGCAGTATTTT. Amino acids: CASSTRGVGADTQYF.

J is TRBJ1-2 and V is TRBV10-3; tentatively, D is TRBD1 (5 bases). The CDR3 has 12 residues. Germline V gene sequence: CDR1 ENHRY, CDR2 SYGVKD. V lost 3 bases and J lost 8, with 10 bases in between. CDR3 in amino acids: CAISDQGRGYTF. The CDR3 nucleotides are TGTGCCATCAGTGATCAGGGAAGGGGCTACACCTTC.

The rearrangement links TRBV5-1 to TRBJ2-2; 8 nucleotides line up with TRBD1. CDR1 is SGHRS and CDR2 is YFSETQ in the germline V gene. The CDR3 length is 14 residues. The J segment lost 6 bases and the V segment lost 4 bases, leaving 5 bases of the junction unmatched. The CDR3 coding sequence is TGCGCCAGCAGCACGGACAGGGCGGCCGGGGAGCTGTTTTTT. Translating it yields CASSTDRAAGELFF. The entire variable domain, with the rest obtained from reference TRBV5-1 and TRBJ2-2, is as follows: KAGVTQTPRYLIKTRGQQVTLSCSPISGHRSVSWYQQTPGQGLQFLFEYFSETQRNKGNFPGRFSGRQFSNSRSEMNVSTLELGDSALYLCASSTDRAAGELFFGEGSRLTVL.

This chain joins TRBV5-1 and TRBJ1-2; unclear D gene. Germline CDR1 SGHRS, CDR2 YFSETQ. This CDR3 is built from 14 residues. V was cut by 2 bases and J by 8 bases, with 16 bases left in between. CDR3 loop: CASSFSLEGRGYTF. The CDR3 DNA sequence: TGCGCCAGCAGCTTTAGCTTGGAGGGTCGCGGCTACACCTTC.

This rearrangement joins TRBV7-2 to TRBJ2-1; D remains ambiguous. Germline V CDR1 and CDR2: SGHTA, FQGNSA. The CDR3 loop spans 16 amino acids. Trimming removed 1 base from V and 4 bases from J, with 14 bases in between. The DNA of the CDR3 is TGTGCCAGCAGCTTAGGAGGCGTGGGGTCGTACAATGAGCAGTTCTTC. The encoded protein is CASSLGGVGSYNEQFF.

In its sample, this clonotype was seen a few times. The CDR3 reads CASSGQGGDTEAFF. CDR3 coding DNA: TGTGCCAGCAGCGGACAGGGGGGGGACACTGAAGCTTTCTTT. V gene TRBV7-3 combines with J gene TRBJ1-1; TRBD1 matches at 10 bases. The CDR3 totals 14 residues. The V segment lost 5 bases and the J segment 3 bases; nucleotides outside the gene matches: 3. Germline V gene lookup returns CDR1 SGHTA and CDR2 FQGTGA.

This clonotype was observed a handful of times. The V and J genes are TRBV12-3 or TRBV12-4 and TRBJ1-6; D gene unclear. V was shortened by 7 bases and J by 7 bases, with 17 bases between the two germline ends. There are 15 residues in the CDR3. Written as DNA, the CDR3 is TGTGCCAGCACCCCATTCGGGGAGTCGAATTCACCCCTCCACTTT. Its translation: CASTPFGESNSPLHF.

The V and J genes are TRBV12-3 or TRBV12-4 and TRBJ1-3, with D unclear. The germline V and J ends were trimmed by 5 bases and 0 bases, with 8 bases remaining between them. The CDR3 loop spans 14 amino acids. CDR3 coding DNA: TGTGCCAGCAGTAAGGACGGCTCTGGAAACACCATATATTTT. Amino acid sequence: CASSKDGSGNTIYF.

The V and J genes are TRBV5-6 and TRBJ2-7; 9 bases agree with TRBD2. The ends lost 3 bases at V and 4 bases at J; junction bases unmatched: 11. Looked up from germline, CDR1 is SGHDT and CDR2 is YYEEEE. There are 16 residues in the CDR3. In DNA, the CDR3 is TGTGCCAGCAGCTGGGGTATTAGCGGGGGAATTTACGAGCAGTACTTC. Residues: CASSWGISGGIYEQYF.

The table lists this clonotype with a few counts. The chain couples TRBV5-6 to TRBJ2-2, with unresolved D. Germline values: CDR1 SGHDT, CDR2 YYEEEE. CDR3 length: 14 residues. Between the trimmed V and J ends, which lost 0 bases and 4 bases, there was a span of 7 bases. For the CDR3, the DNA is TGTGCCAGCAGCTTGGAGGATTTCACCGGGGAGCTGTTTTTT. It yields the protein CASSLEDFTGELFF. The full variable domain, with the rest looked up from reference TRBV5-6 and TRBJ2-2, is DAGVTQSPTHLIKTRGQQVTLRCSPKSGHDTVSWYQQALGQGPQFIFQYYEEEERQRGNFPDRFSGHQFPNYSSELNVNALLLGDSALYLCASSLEDFTGELFFGEGSRLTVL.

This clonotype has only a few counts. This sequence joins TRBV19 and TRBJ2-1; TRBD1 might be the D (5 bases). The germline V and J ends were trimmed by 6 bases and 6 bases, with 18 bases remaining between them. Germline V gene data show CDR1 as LNHDA and CDR2 as SQIVND (reference sequence). CDR3 length equals 15 residues. CDR3: CASSAGLSVVNEQFF. CDR3 bases: TGTGCCAGTAGCGCAGGGTTATCGGTTGTCAATGAGCAGTTCTTC.

Only a few counts were recorded for this clonotype. The CDR3, as DNA: TGTGCCAGCAGCTTAGCCGGCGTCTCTGGAAACACCATATATTTT. Translation: CASSLAGVSGNTIYF. The V gene is TRBV11-2, the J gene TRBJ1-3; no clear D. CDR1 and CDR2 from the germline V gene are SGHAT and FQNNGV. The CDR3 has 15 residues. V lost 1 base to trimming and J lost 0 bases, with 7 bases between them. The whole variable domain, remainder taken from reference TRBV11-2 and TRBJ1-3, is EAGVAQSPRYKIIEKRQSVAFWCNPISGHATLYWYQQILGQGPKLLIQFQNNGVVDDSQLPKDRFSAERLKGVDSTLKIQPAKLEDSAVYLCASSLAGVSGNTIYFGEGSWLTVV.

This clonotype appeared a few times. The chain uses TRBV6-2 or TRBV6-3 and TRBJ1-1; 8 positions match TRBD1. CDR3 length: 13 amino acids. Germline V CDR1 and CDR2: MNHEY, SVGEGT. V trimming: 6 bases; J trimming: 4 bases; junction bases outside the gene matches: 4. As DNA, the CDR3 is TGTGCCAGCAGCCGGACAGGGTTCACTGAAGCTTTCTTT. Protein: CASSRTGFTEAFF.

The CDR3 sequence is CASSFAYLGSEQYV. CDR3 bases: TGTGCCAGCAGCTTCGCCTACCTGGGTTCCGAGCAGTACGTC. The chain has TRBV7-2 and TRBJ2-7, with D unresolved. The CDR3 contains 14 residues. Germline-derived CDR1 and CDR2 are SGHTA and FQGNSA. The ends were cut back, 3 bases at V and 6 bases at J, with 15 bases in the middle.

The genes are TRBV12-5 and TRBJ2-3; weak D call: TRBD2 (5 bases). V lost 4 bases and J lost 2, with 19 bases in between. Germline assignment: CDR1 LGHNT and CDR2 FRNRAP. The CDR3 is made up of 17 amino acids. Here the CDR3 reads CASGWAVTGLATDTQYF. The CDR3 region has the DNA TGTGCTAGTGGTTGGGCTGTGACGGGTCTAGCCACAGATACGCAGTATTTT.